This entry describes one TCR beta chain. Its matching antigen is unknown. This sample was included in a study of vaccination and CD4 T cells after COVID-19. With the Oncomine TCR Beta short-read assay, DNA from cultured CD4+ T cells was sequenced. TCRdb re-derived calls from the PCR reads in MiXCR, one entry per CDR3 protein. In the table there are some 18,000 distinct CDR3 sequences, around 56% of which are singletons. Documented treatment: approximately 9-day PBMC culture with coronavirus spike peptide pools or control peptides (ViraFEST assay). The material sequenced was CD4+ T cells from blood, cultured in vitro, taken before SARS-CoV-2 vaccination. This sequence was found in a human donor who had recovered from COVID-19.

The DNA for the CDR3 is TGTGCCAGCAGACAGCGGGAGAGCTCCTACGAGCAGTACTTC. Residues: CASRQRESSYEQYF. The chain employs TRBV27 and TRBJ2-7, with 8 bases fitting TRBD2. The V gene's germline CDR1 is MNHEY and CDR2 SMNVEV (reference sequence). The length of the CDR3 is 14 residues. The ends lost 6 bases at V and 0 bases at J; junction bases unmatched: 4.